Shown below are 22 T cell receptor beta chains from a single sample sequenced in a study of PD-L1 blockade in urothelial cancer. The sample's time point: peripheral blood 6 weeks after treatment start. Repertoires were generated with immunoSEQ multiplex PCR, while TCRdb's copy carries only in-frame clones and drops some. Seen here are tens of thousands of clones, roughly nine tenths observed once, and the top ten hold 7.3%. The source was PBMCs, collected around atezolizumab (anti-PD-L1) treatment. The receptors stem from a man between 65 and 79 years old with urothelial cancer.

The rearrangement uses TRBV5-4 and TRBJ2-1; 9 nucleotides agree with TRBD2. Germline V gene lookup returns CDR1 SGHNT and CDR2 YYREEE (reference sequence). V lost 5 bases to trimming and J lost 6 bases; unmatched junction nucleotides: 9. The CDR3 sequence is 15 residues long. The CDR3 nucleotides are TGTGCCAGCAGTTCGACTAGCGGTGGTGGCAATGAGCAGTTCTTC. As protein: CASSSTSGGGNEQFF.

V usage is TRBV2 and J usage is TRBJ1-1; 9 bases are a match to TRBD1. Germline V lookup: CDR1 SNHLY, CDR2 FYNNEI. The ends lost 6 bases at V and 5 bases at J; junction bases unmatched: 7. CDR3 length: 14 amino acids. Here the CDR3 DNA reads TGTGCCAGCAGGGCCGACAGGGGGGGGACTGAAGCTTTCTTT. It encodes CASRADRGGTEAFF.

The V gene is TRBV28, the J gene TRBJ2-7, with TRBD1 identical over 9 bases. The CDR3 covers 15 residues. V lost 6 bases and J lost 3; bases outside the gene matches: 9. Germline lookup yields CDR1 MDHEN and CDR2 SYDVKM. The CDR3 bases are TGTGCCAGCAGCCACCGGACAGGGGCACGCTACGAGCAGTACTTC. Its protein product is CASSHRTGARYEQYF.

CDR3: CASSLGGDLETQYF. The DNA of the CDR3 is TGCGCCAGCAGCTTGGGGGGCGACCTAGAGACCCAGTACTTC. The gene calls are TRBV5-1 and TRBJ2-5, with TRBD1 as a possible D gene (5 bases). V shed 0 bases and J shed 4 bases, with 10 bases lying between them. This CDR3 region has 14 residues. The germline V gene encodes CDR1 SGHRS and CDR2 YFSETQ.

The sample holds a few counts of this clone. This chain uses TRBV25-1 with TRBJ2-7, with D unresolved. V lost 4 bases to trimming and J lost 6 bases, with 7 bases between them. The CDR3 is made up of 11 amino acids. Germline lookup yields CDR1 MGHDK and CDR2 SYGVNS. This chain's CDR3 is CASSALSEQYF. In DNA, the CDR3 is TGTGCCAGCAGTGCCCTGTCCGAGCAGTACTTC.

The chain is built from TRBV28 and TRBJ2-2; no definite D call. V shed 6 bases and J shed 5 bases, with 4 bases lying between them. CDR1 is MDHEN and CDR2 is SYDVKM in the germline V gene. The CDR3 contains 11 residues. In DNA, the CDR3 is TGTGCCAGCAGATCTACCGGGGAGCTGTTTTTT. Encoded protein: CASRSTGELFF.

The chain has TRBV5-4 and TRBJ2-2, with 8 bases that match TRBD1. CDR1 and CDR2 from the germline V gene are SGHNT and YYREEE (reference sequence). The trim removed 4 bases at V and 0 bases at J, leaving 2 bases unmatched. The CDR3 spans 15 residues. The CDR3: CASSAGQANTGELFF. CDR3 DNA sequence: TGTGCCAGCAGCGCGGGACAGGCGAACACCGGGGAGCTGTTTTTT.

This chain uses TRBV5-1 with TRBJ2-2; D is unclear. The length of the CDR3 is 17 residues. CDR1 SGHRS and CDR2 YFSETQ come from the germline V gene. V was cut by 2 bases and J by 1 base, with 15 bases left in between. CDR3 sequence (DNA): TGCGCCAGCAGCTTTTTGGCAAATACAAAGAACACCGGGGAGCTGTTTTTT. Amino acids: CASSFLANTKNTGELFF.

This clone appeared once. The chain uses TRBV6-4 and TRBJ2-1, with 15 bases identical to TRBD2. The CDR3 extends over 14 amino acids. Germline V lookup: CDR1 MRHNA, CDR2 SNTAGT. With 10 bases clipped from V and 5 bases from J, the junction kept 3 bases outside the gene matches. The CDR3 region is CATRTSGGDNEQFF. CDR3 DNA: TGTGCCACCCGGACTAGCGGGGGGGACAATGAGCAGTTCTTC.

The chain links TRBV9 to TRBJ1-2; TRBD1 matches at 12 bases. The CDR3 consists of 15 residues. V trimming: 4 bases; J trimming: 8 bases; junction bases outside the gene matches: 9. The germline CDR1 and CDR2 sequences are SGDLS and YYNGEE. CDR3 DNA sequence: TGTGCCAGCAGCCCCGAGGGACAGGGGGCGTGGGGCTACACCTTC. Protein: CASSPEGQGAWGYTF.

The chain is built from TRBV9 and TRBJ2-1, with 9 bases matching TRBD2. The V gene's germline CDR1 is SGDLS and CDR2 YYNGEE. V gave up 0 bases and J gave up 2 bases; unmatched junction bases: 6. CDR3 length: 17 amino acids. This CDR3 is CASSVDRSSGTYNEQFF. CDR3 nucleotides: TGTGCCAGCAGCGTAGATAGGTCTAGCGGGACCTACAATGAGCAGTTCTTC.

The CDR3 loop reads CASSTGLAGVNEQFF. The CDR3, as DNA: TGTGCCAGCAGCACGGGACTAGCGGGAGTAAACGAGCAGTTCTTC. The gene calls are TRBV13 and TRBJ2-1; 14 bases are a match to TRBD2. The germline gives CDR1 PRHDT, CDR2 FYEKMQ (reference sequence). CDR3 size: 15 residues. Germline trimming cut 5 bases from V and 10 bases from J; bases unmatched to any gene: 7.

The chain joins TRBV21-1 to TRBJ2-7; the D segment call TRBD2 is taken from the table without a DNA check. TRBV21-1 is a listed pseudogene. The CDR3 has 12 residues. In DNA, the CDR3 is TGTGCCAGCAGCTCCGAGTACGGCGAGCAGTACTTC. Translation: CASSSEYGEQYF.

The chain carries TRBV5-5 and TRBJ2-7; 7 nucleotides agree with TRBD2. In germline, CDR1 is SGHKS, CDR2 YYEKEE (reference sequence). The CDR3 has 13 residues. V lost 3 bases, J lost 3 bases, and 3 bases stayed unmatched. CDR3 protein: CASSSSGFYEQYF. Written as DNA, the CDR3 is TGTGCCAGCAGCTCTAGCGGTTTCTACGAGCAGTACTTC.

The gene calls are TRBV25-1 and TRBJ2-3; weak D call: TRBD1 (5 bases). V was pared by 6 bases and J by 2 bases, with 9 bases between. The CDR3 contains 13 residues. Germline CDR1 reads MGHDK; CDR2 reads SYGVNS. CDR3 sequence (DNA): TGTGCCAGCAGCAGGGATCTCACAGATACGCAGTATTTT. This encodes CASSRDLTDTQYF. Together with reference TRBV25-1 and TRBJ2-3, the CDR3 gives the full variable domain: EADIYQTPRYLVIGTGKKITLECSQTMGHDKMYWYQQDPGMELHLIHYSYGVNSTEKGDLSSESTVSRIRTEHFPLTLESARPSHTSQYLCASSRDLTDTQYFGPGTRLTVL.

This sequence joins TRBV11-3 and TRBJ2-3; no firm D call. CDR1 and CDR2 from the germline V gene are SGHNT and YENEEA. The germline V and J ends were trimmed by 2 bases and 2 bases, with 5 bases remaining between them. This CDR3 comprises 13 residues. The CDR3 loop is CASSLQVTDTQYF. As DNA, the CDR3 is TGTGCCAGCAGCTTACAGGTCACAGATACGCAGTATTTT.

On this clone itself: One end of the junction varies from germline; a read error may be responsible. This sequence joins TRBV7-9 and TRBJ2-1; D may be TRBD2 (6 bases). In germline, CDR1 is SEHNR, CDR2 FQNEAQ (reference sequence). The CDR3 extends over 15 amino acids. The CDR3 DNA sequence: TGTGCCAGCAACCCGGGGCGGGGCTCCCACAATGAGCAGTTCTTC. The encoded protein is CASNPGRGSHNEQFF.

The DNA of the CDR3 is TGTGCCAGCAGTTTGGGTCGGACAGGGGCGAGCTCCTACAATGAGCAGTTCTTC. Translating it yields CASSLGRTGASSYNEQFF. The rearrangement joins TRBV27 to TRBJ2-1; 9 nucleotides match TRBD1. After removal of 3 bases from V and 0 bases from J, the junction contained 9 bases not matched to a gene. In germline, CDR1 is MNHEY, CDR2 SMNVEV (reference sequence). This CDR3 contains 18 residues.

The V and J genes are TRBV27 and TRBJ2-1; 7 bases are a match to TRBD2. The CDR3 spans 13 residues. V was pared by 3 bases and J by 10 bases, with 6 bases of the junction left unmatched. Germline CDR1 MNHEY, CDR2 SMNVEV (reference sequence). CDR3 loop: CASSFTSDKEQFF. CDR3 nucleotide sequence: TGTGCCAGCAGTTTCACTAGCGATAAAGAGCAGTTCTTC.

This rearrangement joins TRBV19 to TRBJ1-5; D perhaps matches TRBD1 (6 bases). This CDR3 region has 13 residues. V shed 8 bases and J shed 7 bases, with 15 bases lying between them. Germline V gene lookup returns CDR1 LNHDA and CDR2 SQIVND (reference sequence). The CDR3, as DNA: TGTGCCAGTTGCCGGGACATGAAACAGCCCCAGCATTTT. Translating it yields CASCRDMKQPQHF.

This chain joins TRBV7-9 and TRBJ2-7; 12 nucleotides align to TRBD1. V lost 5 bases to trimming and J lost 2 bases; unmatched junction nucleotides: 16. Germline V lookup: CDR1 SEHNR, CDR2 FQNEAQ (reference sequence). This CDR3 contains 19 residues. The CDR3 spells CASSTGTGTGGAKPYEQYF. CDR3 DNA: TGTGCCAGCAGCACCGGGACCGGGACAGGGGGCGCGAAACCCTACGAGCAGTACTTC.

V and J are TRBV10-2 and TRBJ2-7; TRBD1 matches 10 bases. The V segment lost 8 bases and the J segment 5 bases; nucleotides outside the gene matches: 9. Germline-derived CDR1 and CDR2 are WSHSY and SAAADI. The CDR3 covers 14 residues. In DNA, the CDR3 is TGCGCCAGCTCCCGAGGGACAGGGGACAACGAGCAGTACTTC. This sequence encodes CASSRGTGDNEQYF.